This T cell receptor (beta chain) was sequenced in a study of cytomegalovirus exposure and HLA in healthy donors. Whole-study results and caveats: CMV serostatus was the sole immune exposure data available.

This clone was observed a few times. What it binds is unknown. Trimming at V came to 3 bases and at J to 0 bases, leaving 1 base not matched to a gene. The CDR3 runs to 15 residues. Germline CDR1 and CDR2: LNHNV and YYDKDF (reference sequence). The primer mix had 60 Vbeta and 13 Jbeta primers. Measured with immunoSEQ multiplex PCR; TCRdb has only the in-frame clones, and not every one. The table lists more than 150,000 clones, around 80% of them singletons. The chain joins TRBV15 to TRBJ1-4; 7 nucleotides match TRBD1. This clonotype originated in a girl aged 5 to 17 in good health and CMV-seropositive. Sequencing input: PBMCs. The CDR3 DNA reads TGTGCCACCAGCAGGGACAGGTCAACTAATGAAAAACTGTTTTTT. Translating it yields CATSRDRSTNEKLFF.